This T cell receptor beta chain came from a study of metastatic and nonmetastatic thyroid tumors. This clone was counted a few times. V lost 3 bases, J lost 5 bases, and 9 bases lay in between. The CDR3 is 13 residues long. Germline V CDR1 and CDR2: SGHAT, FQNNGV. Every patient underwent thyroid surgery untreated. TCRdb reanalyzed the PCR reads with MiXCR. The sample holds some 55,000 clones, 20% to 25% seen once. This rearrangement joins TRBV11-2 to TRBJ2-3; D is unresolved. The clonotype originates from a female donor with papillary thyroid cancer or a benign thyroid nodule (not recorded which). Some clones in this sample may be carry-over from other donors' samples. Sequences were obtained from blood. The DNA for the CDR3 is TGTGCCAGCAGCTTCTGGATGAAAGATACGCAGTATTTT. It codes for CASSFWMKDTQYF.